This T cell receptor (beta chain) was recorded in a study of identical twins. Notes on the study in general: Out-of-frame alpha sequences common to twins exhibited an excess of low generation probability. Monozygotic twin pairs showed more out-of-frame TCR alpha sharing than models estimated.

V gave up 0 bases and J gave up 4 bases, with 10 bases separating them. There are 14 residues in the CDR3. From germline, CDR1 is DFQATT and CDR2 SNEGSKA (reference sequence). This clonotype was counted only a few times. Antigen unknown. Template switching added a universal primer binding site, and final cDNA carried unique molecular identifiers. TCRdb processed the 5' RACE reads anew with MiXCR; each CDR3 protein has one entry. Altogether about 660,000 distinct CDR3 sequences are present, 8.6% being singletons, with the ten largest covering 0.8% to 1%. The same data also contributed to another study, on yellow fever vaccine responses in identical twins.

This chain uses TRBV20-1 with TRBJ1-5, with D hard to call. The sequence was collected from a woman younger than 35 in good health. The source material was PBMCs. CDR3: CSARDQVGNQPQHF. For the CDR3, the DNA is TGCAGTGCTAGAGATCAAGTAGGAAATCAGCCCCAGCATTTT.